This T cell receptor (beta chain) stems from a study of control samples from healthy donors and cancer patients. Measured with immunoSEQ multiplex PCR; TCRdb has only the in-frame clones, and not every one. The data contain 150,000 to 200,000 clones, almost 90% of them singletons. This clone was found once. Source material: blood. The clonotype was recovered from a man younger than 35 in good health.

CDR3 DNA sequence: TGTGCCAGCAGCCCGAGACTAGCGGGGGGCCAAGATACGCAGTATTTT. Amino acids: CASSPRLAGGQDTQYF. The chain carries TRBV9 and TRBJ2-3; TRBD2 matches 13 bases. The junction had 7 bases not matched to a gene; V was cut back by 4 bases and J by 5 bases. The V gene's germline CDR1 is SGDLS and CDR2 YYNGEE. The CDR3 runs to 16 residues.